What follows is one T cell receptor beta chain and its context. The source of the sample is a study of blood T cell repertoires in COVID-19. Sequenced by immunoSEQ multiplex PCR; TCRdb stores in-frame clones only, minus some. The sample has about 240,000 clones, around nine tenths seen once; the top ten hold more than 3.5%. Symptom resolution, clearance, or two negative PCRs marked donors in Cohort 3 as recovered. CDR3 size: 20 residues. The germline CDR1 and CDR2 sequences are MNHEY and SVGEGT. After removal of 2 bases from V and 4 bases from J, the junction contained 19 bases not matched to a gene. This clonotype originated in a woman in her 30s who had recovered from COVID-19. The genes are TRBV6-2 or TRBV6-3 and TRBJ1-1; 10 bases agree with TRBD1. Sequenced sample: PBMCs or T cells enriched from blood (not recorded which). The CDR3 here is CASSYPAYPNPGTGVTEAFF. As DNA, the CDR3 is TGTGCCAGCAGTTACCCCGCTTATCCTAACCCCGGGACAGGGGTCACTGAAGCTTTCTTT.